This TCR beta chain comes out of a study of CD8+CD57+ T cells in acquired aplastic anemia. Study-level information: Average CD4+ read depth in healthy donors was approximately 11 million reads. The study's findings and limits: No significant patient-versus-control difference appeared in CD8+ Simpson's diversity.

In regard to this clonotype: The antigen remains unidentified. One end of the junction is discordant with germline, which a read error may explain.

CDR1 and CDR2 (germline): MGHDK, SYGVNS. The CDR3 extends over 13 amino acids. Genomic DNA templated the TCR beta VDJ and CDR3 profiling. TCRdb called the reads again in MiXCR, with one record for every CDR3 protein. The table has under 250,000 distinct CDR3 sequences, 34% seen once. The sequence was obtained from a human donor in good health, serving as a control. Sequenced material: sorted CD4+, CD8+, or CD8+CD57+ T cells (not recorded which) from PBMCs. The genes are TRBV25-1 and TRBJ1-1, with 8 bases lining up with TRBD1. The CDR3 sequence: CASSGQGFTEALF. The CDR3 bases are TGTGCCAGCAGTGGACAGGGGTTCACTGAAGCTCTCTTT.